One and the same sample provided the 22 T cell receptor beta chains below, sequenced in a study of regulatory T cells in long-lasting Graves disease. Time point meaning: newly diagnosed GD, antithyroid drugs for less than 3 months. The TCR library was prepared using RNA isolated from PBMCs. The authors built TCR beta libraries using iRepertoire HTBI primers and Arm-PCR of CDR3 regions. Using its own MiXCR run on the multiplex PCR reads, TCRdb lists one record per CDR3 protein. This table holds 550,000 to 650,000 distinct CDR3 sequences, about 16% found once. Separately, the same data were catalogued under a study of T cells in Graves' hyperthyroidism and ophthalmopathy.

Specimen: peripheral blood mononuclear cells (PBMCs), collected at new diagnosis, from a patient treated with antithyroid drugs. The source of these receptors is a man between 18 and 29 years old with Graves disease.

There are a few counts of this clonotype. The chain couples TRBV5-5 to TRBJ1-1; 9 bases are a match to TRBD1. This CDR3 has 14 amino acids. Germline assignment: CDR1 SGHKS and CDR2 YYEKEE (reference sequence). The ends lost 1 base at V and 12 bases at J; junction bases unmatched: 10. CDR3 DNA: TGTGCCAGCAGCTTGTTACCGGGACAGGGCCGGACTTTCTTT. It encodes CASSLLPGQGRTFF.

V and J are TRBV6-4 and TRBJ1-1; 7 nucleotides match TRBD1. Trimming took 6 bases from V and 7 from J; bases not matched to a gene: 11. This CDR3 is 14 amino acids long. CDR1 is MRHNA and CDR2 is SNTAGT in the germline V gene. CDR3 in DNA: TGTGCCAGCAGCGGGACAGTCGAATCTGGTGAAGCTTTCTTT. It specifies CASSGTVESGEAFF.

This clonotype has at least ten counts. The rearrangement uses TRBV3-1 and TRBJ2-7, with D tentatively TRBD2 (5 bases). The length of the CDR3 is 15 residues. Germline V CDR1 and CDR2: LGHDT, YNNKEL (reference sequence). V dropped 2 bases and J dropped 0 bases, with 11 bases sitting between them. The CDR3 DNA follows: TGTGCCAGCAGCCAAACTAGGAAGAGCTCCTACGAGCAGTACTTC. Protein product: CASSQTRKSSYEQYF.

This clonotype was seen at least ten times. An end of the junction differs from the germline gene, which may be a read error. This rearrangement joins TRBV24-1 to TRBJ2-1; maybe TRBD2 (5 bases). The length of the CDR3 is 12 residues. Germline V gives CDR1 KGHDR, CDR2 SFDVKD. CDR3 protein: CATSDMDSPLRF. The CDR3 DNA is TGTGCCACCAGTGACATGGACTCCCCACTCCGCTTC.

This clonotype turned up a few times. The rearrangement joins TRBV7-2 to TRBJ2-7, with a tentative D call TRBD2 (5 bases). CDR1 is SGHTA, CDR2 FQGNSA, per germline. The CDR3 length is 15 residues. Trimming pared 2 bases from V and 3 bases from J, leaving 14 bases between. The CDR3 DNA is TGTGCCAGCAGCTTATTACGGGAAGTTTTCTACGAGCAGTACTTC. Its protein is CASSLLREVFYEQYF.

This clonotype has just a few counts. No conserved phenylalanine or tryptophan ends this CDR3, so it is likely a read error. The V and J genes are TRBV6-2 or TRBV6-3 and TRBJ1-1; no clear D gene. Germline CDR1 reads MNHEY; CDR2 reads SVGEGT. The CDR3 covers 13 residues. Trimming cost V 2 bases and J 1 base, with 5 bases left between them. CDR3 DNA sequence: TGTGCCAGCAGTTACGGCGGGAACACTGAAGCTTTCCTT. This gives the protein CASSYGGNTEAFL.

The V call is TRBV9, the J call TRBJ1-5; no definite D call. CDR3 size: 14 residues. Trimming shortened V by 3 bases and J by 0 bases, and 7 bases separated the two germline ends. Germline values: CDR1 SGDLS, CDR2 YYNGEE. The CDR3 protein is CASSEGISNQPQHF. In DNA form, the CDR3 reads TGTGCCAGCAGCGAGGGAATTAGCAATCAGCCCCAGCATTTT.

The rearrangement uses TRBV20-1 and TRBJ2-2; 8 bases agree with TRBD2. Germline loops: CDR1 DFQATT, CDR2 SNEGSKA (reference sequence). J was trimmed by 4 bases and V by 0 bases; bases with no gene match: 4. The length of the CDR3 is 15 residues. The CDR3 here is CSARERAGVTGELFF. The CDR3 DNA is TGCAGTGCTAGAGAAAGAGCGGGAGTCACCGGGGAGCTGTTTTTT.

This chain uses TRBV7-9 with TRBJ2-1; 13 positions match TRBD2. Germline V gene data show CDR1 as SEHNR and CDR2 as FQNEAQ (reference sequence). The CDR3 contains 17 residues. The J segment lost 0 bases and the V segment lost 6 bases, leaving 5 bases of the junction unmatched. The CDR3 sequence: CASRGLAGSSSYNEQFF. DNA of the CDR3: TGTGCCAGCAGGGGACTAGCGGGGTCCAGCTCCTACAATGAGCAGTTCTTC. The variable domain in full, completed from reference TRBV7-9 and TRBJ2-1, reads DTGVSQNPRHKITKRGQNVTFRCDPISEHNRLYWYRQTLGQGPEFLTYFQNEAQLEKSRLLSDRFSAERPKGSFSTLEIQRTEQGDSAMYLCASRGLAGSSSYNEQFFGPGTRLTVL.

This clonotype was seen only a few times. This chain links TRBV7-8 with TRBJ2-7; 10 bases are shared with TRBD2. This CDR3 contains 13 residues. With V trimmed by 11 bases and J by 0 bases, 4 bases remained unmatched. The germline CDR1 and CDR2 sequences are SGHVS and FQNEAQ. CDR3 sequence (DNA): TGTGCCGTTGGACTAGCGGACTCCTACGAGCAGTACTTC. As protein: CAVGLADSYEQYF.

About this clonotype itself: This likely came from a read error, as a far larger clone is one base away. As DNA, the CDR3 is TGTGCCAGCAGACCCAGGGGGAGCTCCTACAATGAGCAGTTCTTC. Encoded protein: CASRPRGSSYNEQFF. V is TRBV5-8 and J is TRBJ2-1, with TRBD1 identical over 7 bases. V lost 5 bases, J lost 0 bases, and 5 bases stayed unmatched. CDR3 size: 15 residues. Germline V gene data show CDR1 as SGHTS and CDR2 as YDEGEE.

CDR3 coding DNA: TGCAGCGTTGTTAGGGAAAACACTGAAGCTTTCTTT. As protein: CSVVRENTEAFF. The rearrangement joins TRBV29-1 to TRBJ1-1, with D hard to call. The CDR3 runs to 12 residues. Germline CDR1 is SQVTM and CDR2 is ANQGSEA. The germline V and J ends were trimmed by 4 bases and 2 bases, with 8 bases remaining between them.

In this sample, this clonotype turned up many times. The gene calls are TRBV27 and TRBJ2-4; TRBD2 agrees at 7 bases. V shed 5 bases and J 6 bases; nucleotides not matched to a gene: 10. CDR1 is MNHEY and CDR2 is SMNVEV in the germline V gene (reference sequence). The CDR3 loop spans 15 amino acids. The CDR3 sequence: CASSTTQTGGNIQYF. As DNA, the CDR3 is TGTGCCAGCAGTACTACCCAGACGGGAGGAAACATTCAGTACTTC.

This clonotype was recorded at least ten times. The genes are TRBV2 and TRBJ1-5, with 10 nucleotides matching TRBD1. Per germline, CDR1 SNHLY and CDR2 FYNNEI. V shed 4 bases, J shed 4 bases, and the junction held 1 base outside the gene matches. The CDR3 length is 14 residues. This CDR3 reads CASSGQGANQPQHF. The CDR3 region has the DNA TGTGCCAGCAGTGGACAGGGGGCGAATCAGCCCCAGCATTTT.

This clonotype was observed at least ten times. The rearrangement links TRBV30 to TRBJ1-1; D is unclear. V shed 0 bases and J shed 6 bases, with 11 bases lying between them. The CDR3 runs to 13 residues. In germline, CDR1 is GTSNPN, CDR2 SVGIG (reference sequence). For the CDR3, the DNA is TGTGCCTGGAGTGTATTTGGGAGCCCTGAAGCTTTCTTT. It specifies CAWSVFGSPEAFF.

This clonotype was seen a few times. V gene TRBV5-1 combines with J gene TRBJ2-7; TRBD1 is a possible D gene (6 bases). The germline V and J ends were trimmed by 4 bases and 3 bases, with 14 bases remaining between them. The CDR3 loop spans 14 amino acids. CDR1 and CDR2 (germline): SGHRS, YFSETQ. CDR3 in DNA: TGCGCCAGCAGCCAGACAGGTCTTAACTACGAGCAGTACTTC. As protein: CASSQTGLNYEQYF.

The J gene is TRBJ2-3, the V gene TRBV4-1; TRBD2 matches at 10 bases. CDR1 and CDR2 from the germline V gene are MGHRA and YSYEKL. Trimming at V came to 5 bases and at J to 2 bases, leaving 4 bases not matched to a gene. CDR3 size: 15 residues. The CDR3 protein is CASSSGTSDTDTQYF. As DNA, the CDR3 is TGCGCCAGCAGCTCCGGGACTAGCGACACAGATACGCAGTATTTT.

This clonotype has a handful of counts. V gene TRBV20-1 combines with J gene TRBJ1-5; 7 nucleotides agree with TRBD1. CDR1 and CDR2 (germline): DFQATT, SNEGSKA (reference sequence). The CDR3 extends over 14 amino acids. The V gene end was trimmed by 8 bases and the J gene end by 4 bases; junction bases not matched to a gene: 11. As DNA, the CDR3 is TGCAGTACACCCACAGGGGACCCAAATCAGCCCCAGCATTTT. It translates to CSTPTGDPNQPQHF.

This clonotype was counted at least ten times. This chain joins TRBV3-1 and TRBJ2-1, with 10 bases that match TRBD2. J was trimmed by 14 bases and V by 1 base; bases with no gene match: 5. The CDR3 loop spans 13 amino acids. CDR1 is LGHDT and CDR2 is YNNKEL in the germline V gene (reference sequence). For the CDR3, the DNA is TGTGCCAGCAGCCAAGGGGCTAGCGGGAGTGAGTTCTTC. Its translation: CASSQGASGSEFF.

This clonotype was counted many times. J is TRBJ1-1 and V is TRBV7-9; TRBD1 matches at 7 bases. The V segment lost 1 base and the J segment 8 bases; nucleotides outside the gene matches: 10. CDR3 size: 15 residues. CDR1 and CDR2 (germline): SEHNR, FQNEAQ (reference sequence). The CDR3 loop reads CASSLDNFPGQEAFF. In nucleotides, the CDR3 is TGTGCCAGCAGCTTAGACAACTTTCCGGGACAGGAAGCTTTCTTT.

The chain carries TRBV12-3 or TRBV12-4 and TRBJ1-5, with a weak D call TRBD1 (6 bases). The CDR3 runs 17 residues. With 0 bases removed from V and 4 bases from J, the gap between germline ends came to 16 bases. CDR3 amino acids: CASSLAFKRTGNQPQHF. The CDR3 region has the DNA TGTGCCAGCAGTTTAGCCTTCAAGCGCACAGGGAATCAGCCCCAGCATTTT.

On this clonotype itself: Likely a read error: the CDR3 ends without its conserved phenylalanine or tryptophan. The gene calls are TRBV6-1 and TRBJ2-7; tentatively, D is TRBD2 (7 bases). The CDR3 extends over 14 amino acids. V lost 11 bases and J 2 bases, leaving 19 bases between the germline ends. Germline lookup yields CDR1 MNHNS and CDR2 SASEGT. CDR3 region: CAGRRGGAAYEQYL. In DNA, the CDR3 is TGTGCCGGCCGAAGGGGGGGGGCAGCCTACGAGCAGTACCTC.